The rows below give T cell receptor beta chains drawn from one sample of a study of identical twins. TCRdb called the 5' RACE reads again in MiXCR, with one record for every CDR3 protein. The table includes some 600,000 distinct CDR3 sequences, roughly 7.2% detected once. These data are also associated with another study on yellow fever vaccine responses in identical twins.

The sequenced material came from PBMCs. The receptor source for this set is a woman aged 18-29 years in good health. Each CDR3 is given with its conserved first and last residue. Fields, in order: J gene, V gene, D gene, clone size, CDR3 DNA, CDR3 protein. A D gene is named only where the DNA matches it firmly. Only some rows state a clone size, as once, few, many or a class for expanded clones.

J: TRBJ2-7
V: TRBV5-1
D: NA
size: many
DNA: TGCGCCAGCAGCCCACCGGCAGGGGCCTACGAGCAGTACTTC
CDR3: CASSPPAGAYEQYF

J: TRBJ1-2
V: TRBV24-1
D: NA
size: many
DNA: TGTGCCACCCGGGGGGAAGCTAACTATGGCTACACCTTC
CDR3: CATRGEANYGYTF

J: TRBJ1-2
V: TRBV27
D: TRBD1
size: NA
DNA: TGTGCCAGCGGAAGCAACACCGGGACAGGACCCTTCGGGGGCTACACCTTC
CDR3: CASGSNTGTGPFGGYTF

J: TRBJ1-6
V: TRBV15
D: NA
size: NA
DNA: TGTGCCACCAGCAGAGGCGGGAATTCACCCCTCCACTTT
CDR3: CATSRGGNSPLHF

J: TRBJ1-2
V: TRBV12-3/TRBV12-4
D: NA
size: few
DNA: TGTGCCAGCAGTTTGCTCGGCCGAAACTATGGCTACACCTTC
CDR3: CASSLLGRNYGYTF

J: TRBJ2-3
V: TRBV7-7
D: TRBD1
size: many
DNA: TGTGCCAGCAGCTTAAGGACAGGGGCAGATACGCAGTATTTT
CDR3: CASSLRTGADTQYF

J: TRBJ1-2
V: TRBV27
D: TRBD1
size: few
DNA: TGTGCCAGCAGTCCCAGGGGGGCGATCTATGGCTACACCTTC
CDR3: CASSPRGAIYGYTF

J: TRBJ2-5
V: TRBV5-4
D: NA
size: NA
DNA: TGTGCCAGCAGCCGTCTTGGGTCGGGGAAGTCGGAGACCCAGTACTTC
CDR3: CASSRLGSGKSETQYF

J: TRBJ2-1
V: TRBV5-1
D: NA
size: few
DNA: TGCGCCAGCAGCTTGTGGGGGTTCGGCGACAATGAGCAGTTCTTC
CDR3: CASSLWGFGDNEQFF

J: TRBJ1-3
V: TRBV6-1
D: NA
size: NA
DNA: TGTGCCAGCAGTACATCTGCCTCTGGAAACACCATATATTTT
CDR3: CASSTSASGNTIYF

J: TRBJ2-2
V: TRBV5-5
D: TRBD2
size: NA
DNA: TGTGCCAGCAGCTTTGGGACTAGCGCGCCCGGGGAGCTGTTTTTT
CDR3: CASSFGTSAPGELFF

J: TRBJ2-3
V: TRBV6-6
D: NA
size: many
DNA: TGTGCCAGCCAAACGGCCGATACGCAGTATTTT
CDR3: CASQTADTQYF

J: TRBJ2-6
V: TRBV7-9
D: NA
size: few
DNA: TGTGCCAGCAGCCCGGCCCCCGGGACGACGACCTCTGGGGCCAACGTCCTGACTTTC
CDR3: CASSPAPGTTTSGANVLTF

J: TRBJ1-4
V: TRBV5-6
D: NA
size: many
DNA: TGTGCCAGCAGCGCCCAATTGGCAACTAATGAAAAACTGTTTTTT
CDR3: CASSAQLATNEKLFF

J: TRBJ2-1
V: TRBV5-1
D: NA
size: many
DNA: TGCGCCAGCAGCCGGGGTTCCCTTGAGCAGTTCTTC
CDR3: CASSRGSLEQFF

J: TRBJ2-1
V: TRBV24-1
D: TRBD2
size: NA
DNA: TGTGCCACCAGCCGGGGGACTAGCGGGAGTCAGCAGTTCTTC
CDR3: CATSRGTSGSQQFF

J: TRBJ2-1
V: TRBV7-9
D: TRBD1
size: many
DNA: TGTGCCAGCAGCTTAGTAGAGGCAGGGGGCAATGAGCAGTTCTTC
CDR3: CASSLVEAGGNEQFF

J: TRBJ2-3
V: TRBV18
D: TRBD2
size: few
DNA: TGTGCCAGCTCACCAGGGACTAGCCAGGACACGCAGTATTTT
CDR3: CASSPGTSQDTQYF

J: TRBJ2-5
V: TRBV9
D: NA
size: NA
DNA: TGTGCCAGCAGCGACCTTCAGGCGGGTTCCCAAGAGACCCAGTACTTC
CDR3: CASSDLQAGSQETQYF

J: TRBJ2-2
V: TRBV12-3/TRBV12-4
D: NA
size: many
DNA: TGTGCCAGCAGTTCCTCGGGTCTAGTGGGGGAGCTGTTTTTT
CDR3: CASSSSGLVGELFF

J: TRBJ1-5
V: TRBV28
D: NA
size: NA
DNA: TGTGCCAGCACCCAGGGCAGGGGCAATCAGCCCCAGCATTTT
CDR3: CASTQGRGNQPQHF

J: TRBJ2-5
V: TRBV29-1
D: NA
size: NA
DNA: TGCAGCGTTGAGGCGGCAAGAGTGGGAGAGACCCAGTACTTC
CDR3: CSVEAARVGETQYF

J: TRBJ1-2
V: TRBV5-1
D: TRBD1
size: few
DNA: TGCGCCAGCAGCCTGGACAGGGCCTTCACTGGCTACACCTTC
CDR3: CASSLDRAFTGYTF

J: TRBJ2-7
V: TRBV21-1
D: NA
size: few
DNA: TGTGCCAGCAGCGCGACCCCCAGCAGGCCGAATTCAAGGGCCAATTACGAGCAGTACTTC
CDR3: CASSATPSRPNSRANYEQYF

J: TRBJ1-2
V: TRBV6-5
D: NA
size: NA
DNA: TGTGCCAGCAGCTACATAAGGGGACATGGCTACACCTTC
CDR3: CASSYIRGHGYTF

J: TRBJ1-4
V: TRBV5-1
D: NA
size: few
DNA: TGCGCCAGCAGCTTGCTCCCGACAACTAATGAAAAACTGTTTTTT
CDR3: CASSLLPTTNEKLFF

J: TRBJ2-2
V: TRBV6-5
D: TRBD2
size: many
DNA: TGTGCCAGCAGTTACTGGGCGGGAGAGTCCGGGGAGCTGTTTTTT
CDR3: CASSYWAGESGELFF

J: TRBJ2-1
V: TRBV4-1
D: NA
size: NA
DNA: TGCGCCAGCAGCCAACGCCCTCCGGCGGAGAGCTCCTACAATGAGCAGTTCTTC
CDR3: CASSQRPPAESSYNEQFF

J: TRBJ2-3
V: TRBV4-1
D: NA
size: many
DNA: TGCGCCAGCAGCCAACTGATTCCCACAGATACGCAGTATTTT
CDR3: CASSQLIPTDTQYF

J: TRBJ2-5
V: TRBV28
D: TRBD2
size: NA
DNA: TGTGCCACCAATCTAGCGGGGGCTACCACCAGGGAGACCCAGTACTTC
CDR3: CATNLAGATTRETQYF

J: TRBJ2-7
V: TRBV6-6
D: NA
size: NA
DNA: TGTGCCAGCTCCCCGACTAGATTGGGGGAGCAGTACTTC
CDR3: CASSPTRLGEQYF